Below, 10 T cell receptor beta chains from the same sample are listed, as sequenced in a study of high-grade serous ovarian cancer treatment subgroups. The repertoire was sequenced with immunoSEQ multiplex PCR; TCRdb's copy has only in-frame clones and lacks some. The table lists thousands of clones, roughly 82% of them singletons. Tumor tissue was taken before any definitive surgery or chemotherapy was given. The sample consisted of tumor tissue. These TCRs come from a human donor with high-grade serous ovarian cancer.

This rearrangement joins TRBV18 to TRBJ2-5; TRBD2 might be the D (6 bases). The CDR3 consists of 16 residues. Trimming removed 2 bases at V and 2 bases at J, with 15 bases between. Germline-derived CDR1 and CDR2 are KGHSH and LQKENI. Here the CDR3 DNA reads TGTGCCAGCTCACCAAATGGCGGGATCACTCAAGAGACCCAGTACTTC. This sequence encodes CASSPNGGITQETQYF.

This sequence joins TRBV9 and TRBJ2-1; D is unclear. CDR1 and CDR2 from the germline V gene are SGDLS and YYNGEE. The CDR3 has 15 amino acids. With 6 bases removed from V and 7 bases from J, the gap between germline ends came to 20 bases. CDR3 coding DNA: TGTGCCAGCACCCCAGAGGCCCCGGCGGTGAATGAGCAGTTCTTC. Amino acids: CASTPEAPAVNEQFF.

The CDR3 DNA is TGTGCCAGCAGCTTGGGAGGGGGTCCGACCAGCACAGATACGCAGTATTTT. Translated: CASSLGGGPTSTDTQYF. The V and J genes are TRBV5-4 and TRBJ2-3, with D perhaps matching TRBD1 (6 bases). This CDR3 is built from 17 residues. The V gene's germline CDR1 is SGHNT and CDR2 YYREEE (reference sequence). Trimming took 0 bases from V and 0 from J, leaving 14 bases between them.

There are a few counts of this clone. The chain carries TRBV18 and TRBJ1-2; possibly TRBD1 for D (6 bases). CDR3 length: 14 amino acids. Trimming pared 5 bases from V and 8 bases from J, leaving 18 bases between. The germline V gene encodes CDR1 KGHSH and CDR2 LQKENI. The DNA of the CDR3 is TGTGCCAGCTCAACCCTCCGTGGGGGCGGCGGCTACACCTTC. Amino acids: CASSTLRGGGGYTF.

V and J are TRBV5-8 and TRBJ2-1, with D possibly TRBD1 on 5 matching bases. V dropped 4 bases and J dropped 9 bases, with 14 bases sitting between them. This CDR3 has 13 residues. Germline-derived CDR1 and CDR2 are SGHTS and YDEGEE. DNA of the CDR3: TGTGCCAGCAGCAGGACCCCTCAGGGTGAGCAGTTCTTC. Translated, it gives CASSRTPQGEQFF.

This clone was recorded a few times. The chain has TRBV5-6 and TRBJ1-1; D is possibly TRBD1 (6 bases). CDR3 length: 14 amino acids. The germline V and J ends were trimmed by 0 bases and 9 bases, with 15 bases remaining between them. Germline assignment: CDR1 SGHDT and CDR2 YYEEEE. As DNA, the CDR3 is TGTGCCAGCAGCTTGGGGGGCTCGGACAGAAAAGCTTTCTTT. As protein: CASSLGGSDRKAFF.

The J gene is TRBJ1-2, the V gene TRBV30; 7 positions match TRBD1. With V trimmed by 3 bases and J by 4 bases, 8 bases remained unmatched. The CDR3 contains 14 residues. Per the germline V gene, CDR1 is GTSNPN and CDR2 is SVGIG (reference sequence). CDR3 region: CAWRLQGSGYGYTF. CDR3 coding DNA: TGTGCCTGGAGGCTACAGGGGAGCGGCTATGGCTACACCTTC.

The chain carries TRBV27 and TRBJ2-1; tentatively, D is TRBD2 (6 bases). CDR3 length: 15 amino acids. Per germline, CDR1 MNHEY and CDR2 SMNVEV (reference sequence). V lost 6 bases, J lost 3 bases, and 15 bases lay in between. CDR3: CASSPSSGHYNEQFF. The CDR3 region has the DNA TGTGCCAGCAGCCCAAGTAGCGGACACTACAATGAGCAGTTCTTC.

This clone was detected a few times. The chain couples TRBV4-1 to TRBJ2-7; 13 positions match TRBD2. The CDR3 runs to 15 residues. CDR1 and CDR2 from the germline V gene are MGHRA and YSYEKL. V gave up 4 bases and J gave up 2 bases; unmatched junction bases: 2. The CDR3 is CASSLGTSGTYEQYF. The CDR3 nucleotides read TGCGCCAGCAGCCTCGGGACTAGCGGGACCTACGAGCAGTACTTC.

V and J are TRBV7-2 and TRBJ2-3, with D possibly being TRBD1 (6 bases). V lost 1 base and J 5 bases, leaving 13 bases between the germline ends. This CDR3 has 15 residues. Germline assignment: CDR1 SGHTA and CDR2 FQGNSA. The CDR3 coding sequence is TGTGCCAGCAGCTTAGGCCAGGGGTGGGGAGATACGCAGTATTTT. It encodes CASSLGQGWGDTQYF.